A single sample is the source of the 17 T cell receptor beta chains below, sequenced in a study of PD-L1 blockade in urothelial cancer. Time point specified: peripheral blood 6 weeks after treatment start. The data were produced by immunoSEQ multiplex PCR, yet TCRdb's version contains in-frame clones alone and is incomplete. The profile shows 38,000 or so clones, about four fifths of them singletons. Here the sequenced sample was PBMCs, taken around atezolizumab (anti-PD-L1) treatment. Source of these receptors: a man aged 40-49 years with urothelial cancer.

The CDR3 is CASSLRRGGEDTEAFF. CDR3 sequence (DNA): TGTGCCAGCAGCCTCAGACGGGGAGGCGAGGACACTGAAGCTTTCTTT. The chain couples TRBV21-1 to TRBJ1-1. TRBV21-1 is flagged as a pseudogene. This CDR3 comprises 16 residues.

The chain has TRBV20-1 and TRBJ2-1; D unresolved. CDR1 DFQATT and CDR2 SNEGSKA come from the germline V gene (reference sequence). With 3 bases removed from V and 5 bases from J, the gap between germline ends came to 5 bases. The CDR3 contains 11 residues. For the CDR3, the DNA is TGCAGTGCTAGTCAAAACAATGAGCAGTTCTTC. Protein product: CSASQNNEQFF.

This clone ranks as medium-sized (0.01 to 0.1%). The V gene is TRBV25-1, the J gene TRBJ1-2, with D perhaps matching TRBD1 (6 bases). Trimming cost V 10 bases and J 0 bases, with 9 bases left between them. The CDR3 contains 12 residues. Germline V CDR1 and CDR2: MGHDK, SYGVNS. CDR3 sequence: CATTGSNYGYTF. The CDR3 DNA reads TGTGCCACCACAGGGTCTAACTATGGCTACACCTTC.

V gene TRBV9 combines with J gene TRBJ1-1, with TRBD1 matching over 8 bases. The junction had 3 bases not matched to a gene; V was cut back by 0 bases and J by 2 bases. The germline CDR1 and CDR2 sequences are SGDLS and YYNGEE. The CDR3 contains 15 residues. The CDR3: CASSVAGQGNTEAFF. CDR3 nucleotide sequence: TGTGCCAGCAGCGTAGCTGGACAGGGTAACACTGAAGCTTTCTTT.

The chain is built from TRBV2 and TRBJ1-2; 9 nucleotides match TRBD1. Looked up from germline, CDR1 is SNHLY and CDR2 is FYNNEI. The CDR3 sequence is 16 residues long. Trimming removed 5 bases from V and 4 bases from J; junction bases left unmatched: 11. The CDR3 coding sequence is TGTGCCAGCAGTTATACCGGGACAGGGTCGTCCTATGGCTACACCTTC. It specifies CASSYTGTGSSYGYTF.

The chain recombines TRBV7-2 with TRBJ2-2; the D gene is possibly TRBD1 (6 bases). This CDR3 is 14 amino acids long. V was clipped by 4 bases and J by 4 bases, with 10 bases between them. The germline V gene has CDR1 SGHTA and CDR2 FQGNSA. The CDR3 loop reads CASSYTGTTGELFF. In DNA, the CDR3 is TGTGCCAGCAGCTACACAGGGACCACCGGGGAGCTGTTTTTT.

The V call is TRBV5-1, the J call TRBJ2-3; possibly TRBD1 for D (6 bases). Germline CDR1 is SGHRS and CDR2 is YFSETQ. Trimming left V 2 bases short and J 1 base short, with 14 bases between. The CDR3 is made up of 16 amino acids. The CDR3 protein is CASSLQGGGGTDTQYF. CDR3 in DNA: TGCGCCAGCAGCTTACAGGGTGGAGGAGGCACAGATACGCAGTATTTT.

The rearrangement uses TRBV11-2 and TRBJ1-2; D gene ambiguous. Germline-derived CDR1 and CDR2 are SGHAT and FQNNGV. The CDR3 is 11 residues long. V was clipped by 3 bases and J by 8 bases, with 7 bases between them. The CDR3: CASSFRGGYTF. CDR3 sequence (DNA): TGTGCCAGCAGCTTTAGAGGCGGCTACACCTTC.

The chain joins TRBV7-3 to TRBJ2-3, with 9 nucleotides matching TRBD2. The germline V gene encodes CDR1 SGHTA and CDR2 FQGTGA. V lost 3 bases, J lost 2 bases, and 18 bases stayed unmatched. The CDR3 sequence is 20 residues long. The CDR3 nucleotides are TGTGCCAGCAGCTTTAGATGGTCCCTTTTGACTAGCGGTTCCACAGATACGCAGTATTTT. Its protein is CASSFRWSLLTSGSTDTQYF.

A few counts support this clone. The CDR3 is CASSRGDTEAFF. The CDR3 nucleotides read TGTGCCAGCAGCCGGGGGGACACTGAAGCTTTCTTT. The chain couples TRBV6-6 to TRBJ1-1; the D gene is possibly TRBD1 (5 bases). Deletions cut 6 bases from V and 3 bases from J, with 8 bases between. Germline CDR1 MNHNY, CDR2 SVGAGI (reference sequence). The CDR3 sequence is 12 residues long.

The V gene is TRBV28, the J gene TRBJ1-4; D call uncertain. CDR3 size: 12 residues. Looked up from germline, CDR1 is MDHEN and CDR2 is SYDVKM. V was trimmed by 11 bases and J by 8 bases, leaving 15 bases between them. CDR3 loop: CAGGGRGEKLFF. DNA for the CDR3: TGTGCCGGTGGAGGGAGAGGCGAAAAACTGTTTTTT.

The rearrangement uses TRBV9 and TRBJ2-7; possibly TRBD2 for D (5 bases). The CDR3 extends over 15 amino acids. V was clipped by 4 bases and J by 1 base, with 15 bases between them. Germline V gene sequence: CDR1 SGDLS, CDR2 YYNGEE. The CDR3 spells CASSPSSGGSYEQYF. DNA for the CDR3: TGTGCCAGCAGCCCCTCCAGCGGAGGTTCCTACGAGCAGTACTTC.

The chain couples TRBV9 to TRBJ2-5; a weak D match, TRBD1 (6 bases). CDR3 size: 15 residues. Between the trimmed V and J ends, which lost 3 bases and 4 bases, there was a span of 16 bases. Germline loops: CDR1 SGDLS, CDR2 YYNGEE. The CDR3 bases are TGTGCCAGCAGCGCGGACCAGGGGTGGTTAGAGACCCAGTACTTC. Amino acids: CASSADQGWLETQYF. Complete variable domain (other parts from reference TRBV9 and TRBJ2-5): DSGVTQTPKHLITATGQRVTLRCSPRSGDLSVYWYQQSLDQGLQFLIQYYNGEERAKGNILERFSAQQFPDLHSELNLSSLELGDSALYFCASSADQGWLETQYFGPGTRLLVL.

There are a few counts of this clone. V usage is TRBV7-9 and J usage is TRBJ2-7; D is possibly TRBD2 (5 bases). V lost 5 bases and J lost 2, with 10 bases in between. From germline, CDR1 is SEHNR and CDR2 FQNEAQ (reference sequence). This CDR3 contains 13 residues. The CDR3 loop reads CASSGGRAYEQYF. The DNA of the CDR3 is TGTGCCAGCAGCGGAGGACGAGCCTACGAGCAGTACTTC.

The gene calls are TRBV9 and TRBJ1-3; possibly TRBD1 for D (6 bases). Germline V gene sequence: CDR1 SGDLS, CDR2 YYNGEE. V was clipped by 4 bases and J by 0 bases, with 14 bases between them. There are 16 residues in the CDR3. The chain's CDR3 is CASSFYQGSSGNTIYF. CDR3 DNA sequence: TGTGCCAGCAGCTTTTATCAGGGGTCCTCTGGAAACACCATATATTTT.

This chain connects TRBV30 to TRBJ1-1, with a possible D match to TRBD1 (6 bases). Germline-derived CDR1 and CDR2 are GTSNPN and SVGIG (reference sequence). V was pared by 3 bases and J by 4 bases, with 12 bases between. CDR3 length: 13 residues. The DNA of the CDR3 is TGTGCCTGGAGCCGGGACATCGGCACTGAAGCTTTCTTT. Translating gives CAWSRDIGTEAFF.

This clone was detected once. The rearrangement uses TRBV5-4 and TRBJ2-2; 8 nucleotides agree with TRBD2. V dropped 4 bases and J dropped 2; count of bases not matched to a gene: 10. The CDR3 contains 17 residues. From germline, CDR1 is SGHNT and CDR2 YYREEE (reference sequence). The CDR3 here is CASSDRLAGINTGELFF. DNA of the CDR3: TGTGCCAGCAGCGACAGATTAGCGGGAATTAACACCGGGGAGCTGTTTTTT.